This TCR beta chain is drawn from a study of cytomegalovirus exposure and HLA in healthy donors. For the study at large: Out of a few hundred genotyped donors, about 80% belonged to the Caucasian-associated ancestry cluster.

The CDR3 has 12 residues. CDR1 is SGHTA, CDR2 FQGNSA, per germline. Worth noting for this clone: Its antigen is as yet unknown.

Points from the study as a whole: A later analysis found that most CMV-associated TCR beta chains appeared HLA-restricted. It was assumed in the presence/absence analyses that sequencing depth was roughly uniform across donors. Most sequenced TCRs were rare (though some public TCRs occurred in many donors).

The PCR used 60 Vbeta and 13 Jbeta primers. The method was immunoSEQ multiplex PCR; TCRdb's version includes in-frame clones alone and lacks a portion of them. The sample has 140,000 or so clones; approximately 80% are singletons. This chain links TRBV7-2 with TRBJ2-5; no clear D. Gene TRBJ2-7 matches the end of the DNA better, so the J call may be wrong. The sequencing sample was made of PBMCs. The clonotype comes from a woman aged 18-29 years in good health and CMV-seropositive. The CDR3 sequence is CASSLGLGEQYF. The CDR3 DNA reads TGTGCCAGCAGCTTAGGGCTAGGCGAGCAGTACTTC.